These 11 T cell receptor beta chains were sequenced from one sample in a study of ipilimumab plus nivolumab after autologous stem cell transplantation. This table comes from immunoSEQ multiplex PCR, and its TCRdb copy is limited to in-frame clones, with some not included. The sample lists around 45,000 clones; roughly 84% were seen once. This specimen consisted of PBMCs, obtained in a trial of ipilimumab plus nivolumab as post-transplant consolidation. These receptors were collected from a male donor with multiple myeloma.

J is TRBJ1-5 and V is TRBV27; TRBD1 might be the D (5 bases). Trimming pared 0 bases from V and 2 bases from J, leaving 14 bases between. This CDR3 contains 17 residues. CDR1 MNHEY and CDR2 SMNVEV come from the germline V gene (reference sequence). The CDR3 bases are TGTGCCAGCAGTTTATCGGGGCCCTGGGGAGGCAATCAGCCCCAGCATTTT. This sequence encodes CASSLSGPWGGNQPQHF.

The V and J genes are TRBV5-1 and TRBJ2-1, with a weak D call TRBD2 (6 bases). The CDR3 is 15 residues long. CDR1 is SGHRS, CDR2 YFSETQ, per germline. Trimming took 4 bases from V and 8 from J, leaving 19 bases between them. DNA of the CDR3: TGCGCCAGCAGCCCGGGGGTGAGAGCGTTCGATGAGCAGTTCTTC. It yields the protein CASSPGVRAFDEQFF. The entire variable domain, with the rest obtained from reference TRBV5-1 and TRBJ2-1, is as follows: KAGVTQTPRYLIKTRGQQVTLSCSPISGHRSVSWYQQTPGQGLQFLFEYFSETQRNKGNFPGRFSGRQFSNSRSEMNVSTLELGDSALYLCASSPGVRAFDEQFFGPGTRLTVL.

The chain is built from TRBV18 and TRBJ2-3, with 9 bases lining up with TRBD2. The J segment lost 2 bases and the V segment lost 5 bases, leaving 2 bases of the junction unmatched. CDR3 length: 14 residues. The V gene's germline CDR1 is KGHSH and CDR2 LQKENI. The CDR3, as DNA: TGTGCCAGCTCAGCTAGCGGGGCCACAGATACGCAGTATTTT. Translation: CASSASGATDTQYF.

CDR3 residues: CASSVAQAAAASGNTIYF. In DNA, the CDR3 is TGTGCCAGCAGCGTAGCGCAGGCAGCAGCGGCCTCTGGAAACACCATATATTTT. The chain couples TRBV9 to TRBJ1-3, with D unclear. CDR3 length: 18 amino acids. The V end was cut by 0 bases, the J end by 0 bases, with 16 bases between. The germline V gene encodes CDR1 SGDLS and CDR2 YYNGEE.

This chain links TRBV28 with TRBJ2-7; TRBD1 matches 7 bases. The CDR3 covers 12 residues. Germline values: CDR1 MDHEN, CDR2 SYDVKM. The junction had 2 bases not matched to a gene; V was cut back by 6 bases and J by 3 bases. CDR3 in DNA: TGTGCCAGCAGGGGACAGCTCTACGAGCAGTACTTC. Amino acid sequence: CASRGQLYEQYF. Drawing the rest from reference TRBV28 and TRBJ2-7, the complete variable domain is DVKVTQSSRYLVKRTGEKVFLECVQDMDHENMFWYRQDPGLGLRLIYFSYDVKMKEKGDIPEGYSVSREKKERFSLILESASTNQTSMYLCASRGQLYEQYFGPGTRLTVT.

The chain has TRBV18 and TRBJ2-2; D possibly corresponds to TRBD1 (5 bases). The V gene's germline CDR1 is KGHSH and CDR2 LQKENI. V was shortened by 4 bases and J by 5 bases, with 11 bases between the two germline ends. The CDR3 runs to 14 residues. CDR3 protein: CASSQPGYTGELFF. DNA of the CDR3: TGTGCCAGCTCACAACCAGGGTATACCGGGGAGCTGTTTTTT.

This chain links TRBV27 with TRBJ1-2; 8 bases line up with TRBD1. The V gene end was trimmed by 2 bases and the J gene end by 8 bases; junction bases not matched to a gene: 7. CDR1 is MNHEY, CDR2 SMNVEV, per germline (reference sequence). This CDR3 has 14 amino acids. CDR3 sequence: CASSLLSGGAGYTF. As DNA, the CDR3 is TGTGCCAGCAGTTTACTCTCAGGGGGCGCAGGCTACACCTTC.

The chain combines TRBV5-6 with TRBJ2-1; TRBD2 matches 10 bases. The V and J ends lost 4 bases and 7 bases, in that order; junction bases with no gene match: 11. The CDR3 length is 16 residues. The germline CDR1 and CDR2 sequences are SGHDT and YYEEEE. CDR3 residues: CASSPPAGGPFNEQFF. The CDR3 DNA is TGTGCCAGCAGCCCGCCAGCGGGAGGGCCCTTTAATGAGCAGTTCTTC.

CDR3 coding DNA: TGTGCCAGCAGCAAAACAGGGGTGGCTGAAGCTTTCTTT. Translated: CASSKTGVAEAFF. The chain carries TRBV9 and TRBJ1-1; TRBD1 matches 7 bases. From germline, CDR1 is SGDLS and CDR2 YYNGEE. V gave up 4 bases and J gave up 6 bases; unmatched junction bases: 6. This CDR3 comprises 13 residues.

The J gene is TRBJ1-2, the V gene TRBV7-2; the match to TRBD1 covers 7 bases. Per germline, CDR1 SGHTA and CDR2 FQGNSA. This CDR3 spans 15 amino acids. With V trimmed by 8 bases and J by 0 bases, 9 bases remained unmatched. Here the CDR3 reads CASAKDRVANYGYTF. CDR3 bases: TGTGCCAGCGCCAAAGACAGGGTAGCTAACTATGGCTACACCTTC.

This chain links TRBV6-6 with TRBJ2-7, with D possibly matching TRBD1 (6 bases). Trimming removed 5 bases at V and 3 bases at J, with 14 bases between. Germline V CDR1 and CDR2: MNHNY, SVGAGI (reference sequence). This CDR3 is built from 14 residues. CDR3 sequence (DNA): TGTGCCAGCAGTAAACCGGGACAAGGCTACGAGCAGTACTTC. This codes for CASSKPGQGYEQYF.